This T cell receptor (beta chain) was recovered during a study of blood T cells in healthy people across ages. The second PCR ran roughly 7 to 12 cycles with a sample-barcoded 5' primer and J-beta primers. A single record per CDR3 protein comes from TCRdb applying MiXCR to the 5' RACE reads. The sample lists around 1,000,000 distinct CDR3 sequences, approximately 25% occurring once. The CDR3 consists of 14 residues. Per germline, CDR1 LGHNA and CDR2 YSLEER. Trimming cost V 0 bases and J 15 bases, with 18 bases left between them. Comment on this clonotype: The antigen is not known.

Study-level findings and limits: Bulk PBMC profiling left naive and antigen-experienced comparisons inconclusive.

These same data were also listed under a study on T cells of mothers and their children.

The source is a girl aged 2 to 9 in good health. The chain has TRBV4-3 and TRBJ2-1, with D possibly being TRBD2 (5 bases). The sample taken for sequencing was blood. Here the CDR3 DNA reads TGCGCCAGCAGCCAAGAGGTTCTAGCAGGACCATCGTTCTTC. This gives the protein CASSQEVLAGPSFF.